The 32 T cell receptor beta chains presented below share a single source sample, sequenced in a study of T cells in localized non-small cell lung cancer. Produced via immunoSEQ multiplex PCR; TCRdb's table is partial and in-frame only. The table includes approximately 43,000 clones, about 85% detected once. The sequences come from peripheral blood, collected before any cancer treatment. Receptor source: a woman between 18 and 55 years old with stage III lung adenocarcinoma.

The chain employs TRBV4-2 and TRBJ2-3; 9 bases match TRBD2. In germline, CDR1 is LGHNA, CDR2 YNFKEQ. The CDR3 has 17 residues. The V and J ends lost 0 bases and 2 bases, in that order; junction bases with no gene match: 6. DNA of the CDR3: TGTGCCAGCAGCCAAGAACAAGCGGGGGGCGTCACAGATACGCAGTATTTT. Translation gives CASSQEQAGGVTDTQYF.

The J gene is TRBJ2-1, the V gene TRBV19, with 9 bases aligning to TRBD1. Germline CDR1 is LNHDA and CDR2 is SQIVND (reference sequence). This CDR3 region has 16 residues. V lost 4 bases, J lost 6 bases, and 10 bases stayed unmatched. The CDR3 DNA follows: TGTGCCAGTAGTACTCCTGGGACAGGGATCTTCAATGAGCAGTTCTTC. Protein product: CASSTPGTGIFNEQFF.

The rearrangement joins TRBV19 to TRBJ1-6; no reliable D call. Germline V lookup: CDR1 LNHDA, CDR2 SQIVND (reference sequence). V lost 2 bases and J 15 bases, leaving 14 bases between the germline ends. The length of the CDR3 is 13 residues. The CDR3 region has the DNA TGTGCCAGTAGTATAAAGGGCAGTGGTTTCCTCCACTTT. This translates into CASSIKGSGFLHF. Based on the CDR3 plus reference TRBV19 and TRBJ1-6, the full variable domain is DGGITQSPKYLFRKEGQNVTLSCEQNLNHDAMYWYRQDPGQGLRLIYYSQIVNDFQKGDIAEGYSVSREKKESFPLTVTSAQKNPTAFYLCASSIKGSGFLHFGNGTRLTVT.

V and J are TRBV5-1 and TRBJ2-6; TRBD1 is a possible D gene (5 bases). The CDR3 is 15 residues long. Deletions cut 4 bases from V and 0 bases from J, with 8 bases between. In germline, CDR1 is SGHRS, CDR2 YFSETQ. CDR3 DNA sequence: TGCGCCAGCAGCCCGACAGTCTCTGGGGCCAACGTCCTGACTTTC. This translates into CASSPTVSGANVLTF.

V and J are TRBV9 and TRBJ2-3; the D gene is possibly TRBD2 (5 bases). The CDR3 totals 16 residues. Germline loops: CDR1 SGDLS, CDR2 YYNGEE. Trimming took 2 bases from V and 1 from J, leaving 14 bases between them. The CDR3: CASSVFPDGGTDTQYF. The DNA of the CDR3 is TGTGCCAGCAGCGTGTTCCCCGACGGGGGCACAGATACGCAGTATTTT.

This chain uses TRBV13 with TRBJ1-2; 7 positions agree with TRBD1. Germline CDR1 PRHDT, CDR2 FYEKMQ (reference sequence). V lost 0 bases, J lost 8 bases, and 9 bases stayed unmatched. The CDR3 loop spans 15 amino acids. In nucleotides, the CDR3 is TGTGCCAGCAGCTTAGGCGTGCGACAGGGCGGAGGCTACACCTTC. It codes for CASSLGVRQGGGYTF.

V is TRBV7-3 and J is TRBJ2-1, with D perhaps matching TRBD1 or TRBD2 (7 bases each). Germline CDR1 and CDR2: SGHTA and FQGTGA. This CDR3 contains 18 residues. The germline V and J ends were trimmed by 5 bases and 2 bases, with 22 bases remaining between them. The CDR3 sequence: CASSQGARGRGPYNEQFF. For the CDR3, the DNA is TGTGCCAGCAGCCAAGGGGCCCGGGGGAGGGGGCCCTACAATGAGCAGTTCTTC.

This clone has just one count. The chain employs TRBV6-1 and TRBJ1-2; no definite D call. Between the trimmed V and J ends, which lost 3 bases and 0 bases, there was a span of 11 bases. This CDR3 region has 15 residues. Per the germline V gene, CDR1 is MNHNS and CDR2 is SASEGT. This CDR3 reads CASSDIGRANYGYTF. The CDR3 DNA reads as TGTGCCAGCAGTGATATAGGCAGAGCTAACTATGGCTACACCTTC.

This chain uses TRBV30 with TRBJ2-7; 10 bases map to TRBD1. CDR1 GTSNPN and CDR2 SVGIG come from the germline V gene (reference sequence). Trimming took 4 bases from V and 2 from J; bases not matched to a gene: 5. The CDR3 spans 14 residues. The CDR3 spells CAWTRTGGPYEQYF. The CDR3 DNA sequence: TGTGCCTGGACCCGGACAGGGGGACCCTACGAGCAGTACTTC.

CDR3 loop: CASSEGRGNQPQHF. As DNA, the CDR3 is TGTGCCAGCAGTGAAGGGAGGGGAAATCAGCCCCAGCATTTT. The genes are TRBV6-1 and TRBJ1-5, with D possibly being TRBD1 (5 bases). This CDR3 comprises 14 residues. CDR1 and CDR2 from the germline V gene are MNHNS and SASEGT. V was trimmed by 1 base and J by 4 bases, leaving 8 bases between them.

The V call is TRBV29-1, the J call TRBJ1-2; D remains unclear. V lost 6 bases to trimming and J lost 8 bases, with 13 bases between them. Germline V gives CDR1 SQVTM, CDR2 ANQGSEA. The CDR3 is made up of 11 amino acids. The CDR3 DNA is TGCAGCGTCTGGGATGTGGAAGGCTACACCTTC. It translates to CSVWDVEGYTF.

This clone has a handful of counts. The chain employs TRBV7-3 and TRBJ2-7; D may correspond to TRBD1 or TRBD2 (5 bases each). Trimming took off 2 bases at V and 2 bases at J, with 16 bases between the two ends. This CDR3 has 16 residues. Looked up from germline, CDR1 is SGHTA and CDR2 is FQGTGA. For the CDR3, the DNA is TGTGCCAGCAGCTTAGAGGGGAGCCGCAGACCCTACGAGCAGTACTTC. Translated: CASSLEGSRRPYEQYF. The full variable domain, with the rest looked up from reference TRBV7-3 and TRBJ2-7, is GAGVSQTPSNKVTEKGKYVELRCDPISGHTALYWYRQSLGQGPEFLIYFQGTGAADDSGLPNDRFFAVRPEGSVSTLKIQRTERGDSAVYLCASSLEGSRRPYEQYFGPGTRLTVT.

The chain has TRBV27 and TRBJ2-5; 7 bases are shared with TRBD1. V dropped 3 bases and J dropped 4; count of bases not matched to a gene: 5. The CDR3 spans 14 residues. In germline, CDR1 is MNHEY, CDR2 SMNVEV (reference sequence). DNA for the CDR3: TGTGCCAGCAGTTTCCGACAGGGAAGAGAGACCCAGTACTTC. It specifies CASSFRQGRETQYF.

This clone showed up just once. V is TRBV7-9 and J is TRBJ1-2; no clear D gene. V was trimmed by 6 bases and J by 7 bases, leaving 9 bases between them. The germline CDR1 and CDR2 sequences are SEHNR and FQNEAQ (reference sequence). The CDR3 consists of 11 residues. The CDR3 sequence is CASRAVGGYTF. The CDR3 DNA follows: TGTGCCAGCAGGGCGGTAGGTGGCTACACCTTC.

The chain links TRBV5-1 to TRBJ2-1; 7 bases are a match to TRBD1. The CDR3 contains 13 residues. Germline lookup yields CDR1 SGHRS and CDR2 YFSETQ. V dropped 4 bases and J dropped 4; count of bases not matched to a gene: 2. For the CDR3, the DNA is TGCGCCAGCAGCCCGACAGGGTACAATGAGCAGTTCTTC. This sequence encodes CASSPTGYNEQFF.

J is TRBJ2-1 and V is TRBV7-2; 9 bases are a match to TRBD2. This CDR3 spans 17 amino acids. Germline V lookup: CDR1 SGHTA, CDR2 FQGNSA. After removal of 1 base from V and 5 bases from J, the junction contained 9 bases not matched to a gene. This chain's CDR3 is CASSLDRPVAGDNEQFF. CDR3 in DNA: TGTGCCAGCAGCTTAGACCGGCCGGTAGCGGGGGACAATGAGCAGTTCTTC. The full variable domain, rest sourced from reference TRBV7-2 and TRBJ2-1, is GAGVSQSPSNKVTEKGKDVELRCDPISGHTALYWYRQSLGQGLEFLIYFQGNSAPDKSGLPSDRFSAERTGGSVSTLTIQRTQQEDSAVYLCASSLDRPVAGDNEQFFGPGTRLTVL.

The chain combines TRBV5-1 with TRBJ2-3; D may be TRBD1 or TRBD2 (6 bases each). V was clipped by 5 bases and J by 4 bases, with 17 bases between them. The CDR3 covers 15 residues. Germline CDR1 SGHRS, CDR2 YFSETQ. Here the CDR3 DNA reads TGCGCCAGCAGTCGCACGGGGGCGCGTCCAGATACGCAGTATTTT. Translating it yields CASSRTGARPDTQYF.

This rearrangement joins TRBV10-1 to TRBJ2-3; D remains unclear. Trimming stripped 2 bases from V and 5 bases from J, with 5 bases between. This CDR3 spans 12 amino acids. Germline V lookup: CDR1 WNHNN, CDR2 SYGVQD (reference sequence). CDR3 region: CASSEGKDTQYF. The CDR3 nucleotides read TGCGCCAGCAGTGAGGGGAAAGATACGCAGTATTTT.

The chain has TRBV5-1 and TRBJ2-7, with D possibly TRBD1 on 6 matching bases. The V gene lost 4 bases and the J gene lost 3 bases, with 14 bases spanning the gap. Germline-derived CDR1 and CDR2 are SGHRS and YFSETQ. The CDR3 spans 14 residues. For the CDR3, the DNA is TGCGCCAGCAGCGTGGGGGTAGGGGGCTACGAGCAGTACTTC. It encodes CASSVGVGGYEQYF.

This clone was seen a few times. The chain uses TRBV15 and TRBJ2-1; a possible D gene is TRBD2 (5 bases). The CDR3 contains 14 residues. Between the trimmed V and J ends, which lost 0 bases and 4 bases, there was a span of 7 bases. Germline values: CDR1 LNHNV, CDR2 YYDKDF (reference sequence). The CDR3, as DNA: TGTGCCACCAGCAGAGAGTCGGGGTACAATGAGCAGTTCTTC. It yields the protein CATSRESGYNEQFF.

V and J are TRBV6-5 and TRBJ1-4, with 7 bases fitting TRBD1. Losses at the gene ends were 5 bases for V and 7 bases for J; bases not matched to a gene: 7. Germline V gene data show CDR1 as MNHEY and CDR2 as SVGAGI. The CDR3 is 14 amino acids. DNA for the CDR3: TGTGCCAGCAGTCCACAGGGGAATAGTGAAAAACTGTTTTTT. As protein: CASSPQGNSEKLFF.

This rearrangement joins TRBV5-1 to TRBJ2-3; 14 bases line up with TRBD2. V trimming: 4 bases; J trimming: 6 bases; junction bases outside the gene matches: 4. The CDR3 runs 15 residues. Germline-derived CDR1 and CDR2 are SGHRS and YFSETQ. As DNA, the CDR3 is TGCGCCAGCAGCCTGACTAGCGGGGGGGCGGATACGCAGTATTTT. Residues: CASSLTSGGADTQYF. Variable domain in full (rest from reference TRBV5-1 and TRBJ2-3): KAGVTQTPRYLIKTRGQQVTLSCSPISGHRSVSWYQQTPGQGLQFLFEYFSETQRNKGNFPGRFSGRQFSNSRSEMNVSTLELGDSALYLCASSLTSGGADTQYFGPGTRLTVL.

This clone appeared once. The gene calls are TRBV2 and TRBJ1-2; no definite D call. V shed 6 bases and J shed 4 bases, with 15 bases lying between them. The CDR3 consists of 14 residues. Germline CDR1 reads SNHLY; CDR2 reads FYNNEI. The DNA for the CDR3 is TGTGCCAGCAGCCAAGGGTCGACGGCCTATGGCTACACCTTC. It codes for CASSQGSTAYGYTF. The whole variable domain, filled in from reference TRBV2 and TRBJ1-2, reads EPEVTQTPSHQVTQMGQEVILRCVPISNHLYFYWYRQILGQKVEFLVSFYNNEISEKSEIFDDQFSVERPDGSNFTLKIRSTKLEDSAMYFCASSQGSTAYGYTFGSGTRLTVV.

This chain links TRBV18 with TRBJ1-2; 7 bases are a match to TRBD1. The V segment lost 4 bases and the J segment 6 bases; nucleotides outside the gene matches: 14. This CDR3 comprises 16 residues. The germline gives CDR1 KGHSH, CDR2 LQKENI. The CDR3 DNA reads as TGTGCCAGCTCACTACAGGGACAGCCATATCGGGATGGCTACACCTTC. Translated, it gives CASSLQGQPYRDGYTF.

This clone was detected once. This sequence joins TRBV7-9 and TRBJ1-1; a weak D match, TRBD1 (6 bases). With 2 bases removed from V and 0 bases from J, the gap between germline ends came to 10 bases. This CDR3 is built from 15 residues. Germline CDR1 is SEHNR and CDR2 is FQNEAQ (reference sequence). This CDR3 is CASSLHTGMNTEAFF. CDR3 DNA sequence: TGTGCCAGCAGCTTACACACAGGGATGAACACTGAAGCTTTCTTT.

The chain employs TRBV4-1 and TRBJ2-4; possible D gene TRBD2, 7 bases. The germline gives CDR1 MGHRA, CDR2 YSYEKL. Trimming shortened V by 2 bases and J by 13 bases, and 24 bases separated the two germline ends. The CDR3 spans 16 residues. CDR3 bases: TGCGCCAGCAGCCAAACCTCTCTGCGGGGGCCTCAACGCCAGTACTTC. It specifies CASSQTSLRGPQRQYF.

This clone was detected once. V gene TRBV5-6 combines with J gene TRBJ2-2; 9 bases agree with TRBD1. After removal of 4 bases from V and 4 bases from J, the junction contained 5 bases not matched to a gene. This CDR3 spans 15 amino acids. Germline V gene lookup returns CDR1 SGHDT and CDR2 YYEEEE. Written as DNA, the CDR3 is TGTGCCAGCAGCCCGACAGGGGGGGGCACCGGGGAGCTGTTTTTT. It yields the protein CASSPTGGGTGELFF. The full variable domain, its missing parts supplied by reference TRBV5-6 and TRBJ2-2, is DAGVTQSPTHLIKTRGQQVTLRCSPKSGHDTVSWYQQALGQGPQFIFQYYEEEERQRGNFPDRFSGHQFPNYSSELNVNALLLGDSALYLCASSPTGGGTGELFFGEGSRLTVL.

This clone was seen once. This CDR3 is CASSERGAGAFSYNEQFF. Here the CDR3 DNA reads TGTGCCAGCAGTGAAAGGGGGGCAGGGGCCTTCTCCTACAATGAGCAGTTCTTC. The gene calls are TRBV6-1 and TRBJ2-1; TRBD1 or TRBD2 may be the D gene (6 bases each). Trimming pared 2 bases from V and 0 bases from J, leaving 17 bases between. Germline V lookup: CDR1 MNHNS, CDR2 SASEGT. The CDR3 extends over 18 amino acids.

V and J are TRBV4-1 and TRBJ2-7; 7 bases map to TRBD2. Germline CDR1 is MGHRA and CDR2 is YSYEKL. The CDR3 loop spans 14 amino acids. V was pared by 4 bases and J by 1 base, with 4 bases of the junction left unmatched. This CDR3 is CASSPRTSSYEQYF. The DNA of the CDR3 is TGCGCCAGCAGCCCACGGACTAGTTCCTACGAGCAGTACTTC.

The rearrangement uses TRBV18 and TRBJ1-5, with 7 bases identical to TRBD1. CDR1 and CDR2 (germline): KGHSH, LQKENI. J was trimmed by 5 bases and V by 6 bases; bases with no gene match: 16. CDR3 size: 17 residues. Here the CDR3 reads CASSRDSLARPDQPQHF. CDR3 nucleotide sequence: TGTGCCAGCTCTCGGGACAGCTTAGCGAGGCCCGATCAGCCCCAGCATTTT.

This chain uses TRBV7-9 with TRBJ2-2, with 8 positions matching TRBD1. Losses at the gene ends were 11 bases for V and 5 bases for J; bases not matched to a gene: 7. Germline V CDR1 and CDR2: SEHNR, FQNEAQ (reference sequence). CDR3 size: 13 residues. The CDR3 DNA sequence: TGTGCCTCCCAGGGGGCGCGGACCGGGGAGCTGTTTTTT. Translating it yields CASQGARTGELFF. Looking up the rest from reference TRBV7-9 and TRBJ2-2 gives the full variable domain: DTGVSQNPRHKITKRGQNVTFRCDPISEHNRLYWYRQTLGQGPEFLTYFQNEAQLEKSRLLSDRFSAERPKGSFSTLEIQRTEQGDSAMYLCASQGARTGELFFGEGSRLTVL.

The chain links TRBV27 to TRBJ1-6; D gene uncertain. The CDR3 covers 13 residues. CDR1 MNHEY and CDR2 SMNVEV come from the germline V gene (reference sequence). V lost 2 bases and J lost 7, with 6 bases in between. CDR3 in DNA: TGTGCCAGCAGTTTACTGTCCAATTCACCCCTCCACTTT. Translated: CASSLLSNSPLHF.